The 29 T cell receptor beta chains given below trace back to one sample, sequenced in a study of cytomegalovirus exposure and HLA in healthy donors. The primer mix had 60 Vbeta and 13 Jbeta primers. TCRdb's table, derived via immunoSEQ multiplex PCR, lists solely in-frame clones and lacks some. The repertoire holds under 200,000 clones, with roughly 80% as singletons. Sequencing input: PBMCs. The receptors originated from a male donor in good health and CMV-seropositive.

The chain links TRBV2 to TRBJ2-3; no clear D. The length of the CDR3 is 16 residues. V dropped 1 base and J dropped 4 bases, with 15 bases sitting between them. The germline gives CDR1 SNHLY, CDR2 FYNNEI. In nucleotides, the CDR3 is TGTGCCAGCAGTGAAGAGAGGTATCGAGCTCCAGATACGCAGTATTTT. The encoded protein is CASSEERYRAPDTQYF.

The CDR3 protein is CASLRELEAFF. As DNA, the CDR3 is TGTGCCAGCTTAAGGGAGTTAGAAGCTTTCTTT. The chain joins TRBV2 to TRBJ1-1; D is ambiguous. The V end lost 8 bases, the J end lost 8 bases, and 12 bases lay between the germline ends. This CDR3 has 11 residues. The germline CDR1 and CDR2 sequences are SNHLY and FYNNEI.

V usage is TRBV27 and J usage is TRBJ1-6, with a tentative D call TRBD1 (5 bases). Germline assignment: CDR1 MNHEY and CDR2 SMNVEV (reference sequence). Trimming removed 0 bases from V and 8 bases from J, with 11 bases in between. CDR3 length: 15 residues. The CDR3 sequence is CASSLSGGFDSPLHF. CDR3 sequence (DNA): TGTGCCAGCAGTTTATCGGGGGGGTTTGATTCACCCCTCCACTTT.

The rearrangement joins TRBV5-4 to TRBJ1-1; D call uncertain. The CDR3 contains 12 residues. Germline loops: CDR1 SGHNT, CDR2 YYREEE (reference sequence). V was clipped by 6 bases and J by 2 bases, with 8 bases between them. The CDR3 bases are TGTGCCAGCACCCGGGGTAACACTGAAGCTTTCTTT. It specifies CASTRGNTEAFF.

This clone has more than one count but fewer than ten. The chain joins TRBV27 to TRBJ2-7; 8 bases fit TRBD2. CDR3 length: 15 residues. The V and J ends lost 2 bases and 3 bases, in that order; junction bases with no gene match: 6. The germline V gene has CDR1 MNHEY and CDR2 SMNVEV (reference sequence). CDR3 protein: CASSLVRTSSYEQYF. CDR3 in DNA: TGTGCCAGCAGTTTAGTTCGGACTAGCAGCTACGAGCAGTACTTC.

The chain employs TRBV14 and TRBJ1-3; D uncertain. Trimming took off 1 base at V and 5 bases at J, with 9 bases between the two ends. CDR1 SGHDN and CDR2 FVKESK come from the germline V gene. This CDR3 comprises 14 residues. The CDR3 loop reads CASSQGSSRNTIYF. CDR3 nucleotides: TGTGCCAGCAGCCAAGGATCTTCTAGAAACACCATATATTTT.

CDR3 protein: CATSRASGQGTYEQYF. The CDR3, as DNA: TGTGCCACCAGCAGAGCCTCGGGACAGGGCACCTACGAGCAGTACTTC. The J gene is TRBJ2-7, the V gene TRBV15; 9 bases fit TRBD1. CDR3 length equals 16 residues. Trimming at V came to 1 base and at J to 2 bases, leaving 6 bases not matched to a gene. Per germline, CDR1 LNHNV and CDR2 YYDKDF (reference sequence).

The DNA of the CDR3 is TGTGCCAGCAGCTTCATGGCGGGGGGGAACAATGAGCAGTTCTTC. Amino acids: CASSFMAGGNNEQFF. The chain joins TRBV11-2 to TRBJ2-1; 9 positions agree with TRBD2. The CDR3 has 15 amino acids. The V and J ends lost 3 bases and 5 bases, in that order; junction bases with no gene match: 5. Germline CDR1 SGHAT, CDR2 FQNNGV.

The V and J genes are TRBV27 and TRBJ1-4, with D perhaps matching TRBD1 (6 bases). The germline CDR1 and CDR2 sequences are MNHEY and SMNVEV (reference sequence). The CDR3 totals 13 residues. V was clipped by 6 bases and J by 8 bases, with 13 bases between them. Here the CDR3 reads CASRPYRDEKLFF. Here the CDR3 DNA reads TGTGCCAGCAGACCTTACAGGGACGAAAAACTGTTTTTT.

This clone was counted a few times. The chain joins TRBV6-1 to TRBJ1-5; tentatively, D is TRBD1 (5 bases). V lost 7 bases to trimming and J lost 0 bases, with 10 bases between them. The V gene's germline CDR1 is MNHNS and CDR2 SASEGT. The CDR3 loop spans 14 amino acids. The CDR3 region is CASNPGLSNQPQHF. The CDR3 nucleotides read TGTGCCAGCAATCCAGGGCTTAGCAATCAGCCCCAGCATTTT.

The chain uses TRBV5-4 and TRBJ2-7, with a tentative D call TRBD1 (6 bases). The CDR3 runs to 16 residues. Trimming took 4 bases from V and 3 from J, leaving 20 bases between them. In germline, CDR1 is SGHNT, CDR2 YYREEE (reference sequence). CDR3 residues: CASSPGSSGHGYEQYF. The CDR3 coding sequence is TGTGCCAGCAGCCCGGGGAGTTCGGGACACGGCTACGAGCAGTACTTC.

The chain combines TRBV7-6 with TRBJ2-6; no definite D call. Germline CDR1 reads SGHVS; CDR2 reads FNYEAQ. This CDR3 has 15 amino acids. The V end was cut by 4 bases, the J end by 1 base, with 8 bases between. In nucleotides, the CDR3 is TGTGCCAGCAGCTCTATTAAGTCTGGGGCCAACGTCCTGACTTTC. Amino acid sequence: CASSSIKSGANVLTF.

CDR3 amino acids: CASSLRGNGANVLTF. CDR3 coding DNA: TGTGCCAGCAGTCTGCGGGGGAATGGGGCCAACGTCCTGACTTTC. This chain connects TRBV6-5 to TRBJ2-6; 7 nucleotides agree with TRBD2. The CDR3 covers 15 residues. Looked up from germline, CDR1 is MNHEY and CDR2 is SVGAGI. After removal of 5 bases from V and 3 bases from J, the junction contained 4 bases not matched to a gene.

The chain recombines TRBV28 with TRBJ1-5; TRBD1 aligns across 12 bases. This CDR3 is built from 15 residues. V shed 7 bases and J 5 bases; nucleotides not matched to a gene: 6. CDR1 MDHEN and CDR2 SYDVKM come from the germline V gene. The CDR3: CASTHGTGGYQPQHF. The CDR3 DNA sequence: TGTGCCAGCACCCACGGGACAGGGGGCTATCAGCCCCAGCATTTT.

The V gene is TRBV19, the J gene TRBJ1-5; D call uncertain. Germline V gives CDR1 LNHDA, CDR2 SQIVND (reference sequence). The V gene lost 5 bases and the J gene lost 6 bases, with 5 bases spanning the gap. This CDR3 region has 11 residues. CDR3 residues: CASSSGQPQHF. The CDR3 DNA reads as TGTGCCAGTAGTTCGGGTCAGCCCCAGCATTTT.

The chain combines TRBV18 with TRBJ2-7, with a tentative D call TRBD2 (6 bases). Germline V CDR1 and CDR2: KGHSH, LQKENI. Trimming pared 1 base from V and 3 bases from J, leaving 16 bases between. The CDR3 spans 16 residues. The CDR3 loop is CASSPLTGTPVYEQYF. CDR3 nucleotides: TGTGCCAGCTCACCACTGACCGGGACTCCCGTCTACGAGCAGTACTTC.

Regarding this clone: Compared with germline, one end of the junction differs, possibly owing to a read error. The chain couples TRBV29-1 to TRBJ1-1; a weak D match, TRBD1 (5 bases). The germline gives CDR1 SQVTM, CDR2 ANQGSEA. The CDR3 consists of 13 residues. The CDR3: CSAETGGFTEAFF. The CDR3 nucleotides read TGCAGCGCTGAAACTGGGGGGTTCACTGAAGCTTTCTTT.

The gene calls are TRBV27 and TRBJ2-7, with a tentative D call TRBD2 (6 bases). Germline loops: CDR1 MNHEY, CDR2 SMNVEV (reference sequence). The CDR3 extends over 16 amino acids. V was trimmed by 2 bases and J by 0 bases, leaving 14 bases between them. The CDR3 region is CASSLRLAEHSYEQYF. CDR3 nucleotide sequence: TGTGCCAGCAGTTTAAGATTAGCGGAACACTCCTACGAGCAGTACTTC.

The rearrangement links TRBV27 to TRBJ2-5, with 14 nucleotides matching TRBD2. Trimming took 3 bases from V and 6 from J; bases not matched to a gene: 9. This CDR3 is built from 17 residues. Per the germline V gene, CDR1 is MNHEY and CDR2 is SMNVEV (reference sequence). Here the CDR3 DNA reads TGTGCCAGCAGTTTTAGGGGGACTAGCGGGAGAGTAAAGACCCAGTACTTC. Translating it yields CASSFRGTSGRVKTQYF.

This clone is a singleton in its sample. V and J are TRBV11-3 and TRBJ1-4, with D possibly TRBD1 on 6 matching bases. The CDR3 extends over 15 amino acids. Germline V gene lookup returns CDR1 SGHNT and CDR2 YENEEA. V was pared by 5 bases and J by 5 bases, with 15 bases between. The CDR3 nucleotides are TGTGCCAGCAGCCGTTCGGGACAAGCAAATGAAAAACTGTTTTTT. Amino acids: CASSRSGQANEKLFF.

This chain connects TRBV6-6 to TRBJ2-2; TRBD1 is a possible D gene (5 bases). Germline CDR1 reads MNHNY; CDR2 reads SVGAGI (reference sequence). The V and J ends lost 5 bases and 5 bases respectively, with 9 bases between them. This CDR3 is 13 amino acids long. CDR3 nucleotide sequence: TGTGCCAGCAGTAGCCAGGGAACCGGGGAGCTGTTTTTT. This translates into CASSSQGTGELFF.

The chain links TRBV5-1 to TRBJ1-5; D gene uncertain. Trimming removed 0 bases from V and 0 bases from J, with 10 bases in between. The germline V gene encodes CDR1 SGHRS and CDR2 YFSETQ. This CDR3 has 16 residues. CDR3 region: CASSLGGSYSNQPQHF. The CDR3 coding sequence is TGCGCCAGCAGCTTGGGAGGTTCCTATAGCAATCAGCCCCAGCATTTT.

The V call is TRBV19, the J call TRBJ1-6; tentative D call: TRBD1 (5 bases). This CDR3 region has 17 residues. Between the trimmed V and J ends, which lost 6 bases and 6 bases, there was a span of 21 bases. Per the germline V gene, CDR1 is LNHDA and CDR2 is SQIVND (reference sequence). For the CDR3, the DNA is TGTGCCAGTAGGAGCGATGGGGGGGTGATAAGTAATTCACCCCTCCACTTT. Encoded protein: CASRSDGGVISNSPLHF.

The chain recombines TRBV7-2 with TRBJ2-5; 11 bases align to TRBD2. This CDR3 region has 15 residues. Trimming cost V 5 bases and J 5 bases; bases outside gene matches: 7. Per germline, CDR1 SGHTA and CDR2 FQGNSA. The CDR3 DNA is TGTGCCAGCAGCCCCAGGGTAGCGGGGGGGGAGACCCAGTACTTC. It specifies CASSPRVAGGETQYF. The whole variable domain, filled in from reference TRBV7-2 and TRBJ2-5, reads GAGVSQSPSNKVTEKGKDVELRCDPISGHTALYWYRQSLGQGLEFLIYFQGNSAPDKSGLPSDRFSAERTGGSVSTLTIQRTQQEDSAVYLCASSPRVAGGETQYFGPGTRLLVL.

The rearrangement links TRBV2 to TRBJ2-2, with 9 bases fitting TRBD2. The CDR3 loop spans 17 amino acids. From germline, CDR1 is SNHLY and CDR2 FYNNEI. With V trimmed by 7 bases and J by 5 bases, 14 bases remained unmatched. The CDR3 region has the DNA TGTGCCAGCACCGTAAATAGCGGGGGCCCCCTAACCGGGGAGCTGTTTTTT. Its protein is CASTVNSGGPLTGELFF.

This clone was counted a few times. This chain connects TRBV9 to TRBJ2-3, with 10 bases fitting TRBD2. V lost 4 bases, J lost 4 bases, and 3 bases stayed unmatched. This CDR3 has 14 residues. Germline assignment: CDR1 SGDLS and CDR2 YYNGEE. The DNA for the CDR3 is TGTGCCAGCAGCCAGCGGGGGGGCGCAGATACGCAGTATTTT. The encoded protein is CASSQRGGADTQYF.

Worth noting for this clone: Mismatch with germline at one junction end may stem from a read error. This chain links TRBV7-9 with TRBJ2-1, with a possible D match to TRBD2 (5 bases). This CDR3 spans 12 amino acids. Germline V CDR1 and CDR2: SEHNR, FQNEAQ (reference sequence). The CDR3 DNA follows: TGTACCAGCAGCTCGGGGTTGAATGAGCAGTTCTTC. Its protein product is CTSSSGLNEQFF.

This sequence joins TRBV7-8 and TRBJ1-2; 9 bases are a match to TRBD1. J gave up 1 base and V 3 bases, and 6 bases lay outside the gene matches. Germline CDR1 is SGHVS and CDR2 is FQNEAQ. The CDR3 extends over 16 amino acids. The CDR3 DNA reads TGTGCCAGCAGCTTTGGGACAGGGACCGGTAACTATGGCTACACCTTC. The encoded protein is CASSFGTGTGNYGYTF. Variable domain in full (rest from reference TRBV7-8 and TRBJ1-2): GAGVSQSPRYKVAKRGQDVALRCDPISGHVSLFWYQQALGQGPEFLTYFQNEAQLDKSGLPSDRFFAERPEGSVSTLKIQRTQQEDSAVYLCASSFGTGTGNYGYTFGSGTRLTVV.

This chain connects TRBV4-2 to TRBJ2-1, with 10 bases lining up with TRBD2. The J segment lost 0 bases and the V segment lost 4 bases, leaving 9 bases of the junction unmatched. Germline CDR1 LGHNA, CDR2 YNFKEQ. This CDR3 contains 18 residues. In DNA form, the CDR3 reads TGTGCCAGCAGCCGGACTAGCGGAACTATTAGCTCCTACAATGAGCAGTTCTTC. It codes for CASSRTSGTISSYNEQFF.